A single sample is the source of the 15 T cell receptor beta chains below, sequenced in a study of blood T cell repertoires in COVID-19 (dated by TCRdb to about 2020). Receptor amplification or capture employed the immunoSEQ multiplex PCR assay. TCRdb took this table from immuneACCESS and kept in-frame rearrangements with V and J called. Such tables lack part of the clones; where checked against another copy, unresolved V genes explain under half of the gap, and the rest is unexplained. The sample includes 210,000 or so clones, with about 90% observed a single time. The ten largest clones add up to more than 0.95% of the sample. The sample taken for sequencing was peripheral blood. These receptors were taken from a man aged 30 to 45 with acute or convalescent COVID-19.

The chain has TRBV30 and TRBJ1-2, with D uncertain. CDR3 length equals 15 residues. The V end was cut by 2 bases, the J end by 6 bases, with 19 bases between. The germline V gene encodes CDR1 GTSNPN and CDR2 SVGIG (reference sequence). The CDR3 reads CAWSSSMGGGNGYTF. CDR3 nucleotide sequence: TGTGCCTGGAGTTCCAGTATGGGAGGAGGAAATGGCTACACCTTC.

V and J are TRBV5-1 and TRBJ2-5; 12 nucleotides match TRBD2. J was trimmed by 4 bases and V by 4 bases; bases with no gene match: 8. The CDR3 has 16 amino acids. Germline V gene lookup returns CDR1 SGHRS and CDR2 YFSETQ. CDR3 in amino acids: CASSEGTSGPVETQYF. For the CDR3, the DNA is TGCGCCAGCAGCGAAGGGACTAGCGGGCCCGTAGAGACCCAGTACTTC.

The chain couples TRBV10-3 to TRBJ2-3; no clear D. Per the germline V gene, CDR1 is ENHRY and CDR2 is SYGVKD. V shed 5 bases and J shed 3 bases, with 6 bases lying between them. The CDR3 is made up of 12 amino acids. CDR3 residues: CAISIHTDTQYF. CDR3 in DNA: TGTGCCATCAGTATCCATACAGATACGCAGTATTTT.

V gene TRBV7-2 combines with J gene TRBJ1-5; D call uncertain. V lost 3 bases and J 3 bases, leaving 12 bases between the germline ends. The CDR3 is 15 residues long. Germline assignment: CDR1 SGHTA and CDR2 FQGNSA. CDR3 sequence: CASSFGGRYNQPQHF. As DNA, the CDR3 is TGTGCCAGCAGCTTCGGCGGTCGATACAATCAGCCCCAGCATTTT. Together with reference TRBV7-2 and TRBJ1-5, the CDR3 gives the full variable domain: GAGVSQSPSNKVTEKGKDVELRCDPISGHTALYWYRQSLGQGLEFLIYFQGNSAPDKSGLPSDRFSAERTGGSVSTLTIQRTQQEDSAVYLCASSFGGRYNQPQHFGDGTRLSIL.

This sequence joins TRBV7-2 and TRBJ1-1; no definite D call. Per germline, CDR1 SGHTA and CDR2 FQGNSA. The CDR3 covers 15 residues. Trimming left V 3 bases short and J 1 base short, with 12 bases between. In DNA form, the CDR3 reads TGTGCCAGCAGCTTTGAAGTAACAAAGAACACTGAAGCTTTCTTT. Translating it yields CASSFEVTKNTEAFF.

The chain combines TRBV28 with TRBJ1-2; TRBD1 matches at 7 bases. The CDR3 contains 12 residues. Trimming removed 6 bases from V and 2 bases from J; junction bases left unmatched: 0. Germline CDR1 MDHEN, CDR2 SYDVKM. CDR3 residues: CASRDRNYGYTF. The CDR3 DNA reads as TGTGCCAGCAGGGACAGGAACTATGGCTACACCTTC.

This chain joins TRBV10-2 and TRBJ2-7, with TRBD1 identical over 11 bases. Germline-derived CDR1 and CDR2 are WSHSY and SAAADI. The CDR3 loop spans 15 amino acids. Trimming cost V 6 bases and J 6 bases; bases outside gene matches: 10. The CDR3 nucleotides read TGCGCCAGCAGAGGACAGGGGGCCCTCCTAGGCGAGCAGTACTTC. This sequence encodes CASRGQGALLGEQYF.

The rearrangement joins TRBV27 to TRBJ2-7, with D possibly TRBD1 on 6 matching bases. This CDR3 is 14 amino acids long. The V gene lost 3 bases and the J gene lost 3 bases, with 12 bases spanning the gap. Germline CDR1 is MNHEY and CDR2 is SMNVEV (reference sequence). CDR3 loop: CASSFLQGNYEQYF. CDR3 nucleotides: TGTGCCAGCAGTTTCTTACAGGGCAACTACGAGCAGTACTTC.

The CDR3 DNA reads TGTGCCAGCAGTACCGACAGGGGAGGACAGCCCCAGCATTTT. Its protein product is CASSTDRGGQPQHF. The chain uses TRBV6-5 and TRBJ1-5; 8 bases fit TRBD1. V lost 5 bases to trimming and J lost 7 bases; unmatched junction nucleotides: 7. The CDR3 sequence is 14 residues long. Germline V CDR1 and CDR2: MNHEY, SVGAGI.

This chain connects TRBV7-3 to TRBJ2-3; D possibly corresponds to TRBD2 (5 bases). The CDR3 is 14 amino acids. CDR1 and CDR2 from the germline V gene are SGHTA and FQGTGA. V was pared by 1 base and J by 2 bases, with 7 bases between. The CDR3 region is CASSLNGVTDTQYF. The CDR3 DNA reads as TGTGCCAGCAGCTTAAACGGGGTCACAGATACGCAGTATTTT. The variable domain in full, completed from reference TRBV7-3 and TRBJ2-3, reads GAGVSQTPSNKVTEKGKYVELRCDPISGHTALYWYRQSLGQGPEFLIYFQGTGAADDSGLPNDRFFAVRPEGSVSTLKIQRTERGDSAVYLCASSLNGVTDTQYFGPGTRLTVL.

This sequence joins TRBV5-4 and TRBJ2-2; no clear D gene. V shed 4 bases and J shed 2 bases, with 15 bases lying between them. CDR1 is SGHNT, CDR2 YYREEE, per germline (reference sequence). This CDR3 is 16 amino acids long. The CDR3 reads CASSPSITTNTGELFF. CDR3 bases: TGTGCCAGCAGCCCCTCCATTACCACAAACACCGGGGAGCTGTTTTTT.

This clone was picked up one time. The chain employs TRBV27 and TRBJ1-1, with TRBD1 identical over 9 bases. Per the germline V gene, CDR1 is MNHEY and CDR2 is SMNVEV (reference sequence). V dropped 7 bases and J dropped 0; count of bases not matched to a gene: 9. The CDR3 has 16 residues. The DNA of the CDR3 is TGTGCCAGCAACTACGCAACAGGGGGCTTGAACACTGAAGCTTTCTTT. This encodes CASNYATGGLNTEAFF.

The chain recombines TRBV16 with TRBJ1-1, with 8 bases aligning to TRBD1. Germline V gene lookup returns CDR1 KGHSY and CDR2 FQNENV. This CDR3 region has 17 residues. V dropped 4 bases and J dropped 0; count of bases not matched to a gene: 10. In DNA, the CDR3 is TGTGCCAGCAGCCGCGAAACAGGGGGTGTCTTGAACACTGAAGCTTTCTTT. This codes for CASSRETGGVLNTEAFF.

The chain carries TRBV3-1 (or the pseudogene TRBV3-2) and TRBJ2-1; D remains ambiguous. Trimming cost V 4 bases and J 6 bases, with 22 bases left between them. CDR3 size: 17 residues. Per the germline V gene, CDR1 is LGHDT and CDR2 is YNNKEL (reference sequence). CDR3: CASSLALSSWRPNEQFF. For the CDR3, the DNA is TGTGCCAGCAGCCTGGCCCTCTCAAGTTGGCGGCCCAATGAGCAGTTCTTC.

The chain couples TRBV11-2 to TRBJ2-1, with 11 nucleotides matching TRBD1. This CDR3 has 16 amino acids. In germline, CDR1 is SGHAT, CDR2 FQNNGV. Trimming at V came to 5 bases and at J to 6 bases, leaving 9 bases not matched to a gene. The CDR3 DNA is TGTGCCAGCAGCCTAGCCGCCGGGACAGGGGGCAATGAGCAGTTCTTC. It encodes CASSLAAGTGGNEQFF.